The entry below gives a single T cell receptor beta chain sequence along with its context. Enrolment of Seattle patients took place during active infection, and they were followed longitudinally. Deletions cut 0 bases from V and 5 bases from J, with 11 bases between. The CDR3 runs 15 residues. CDR1 and CDR2 (germline): LGHNA, YNFKEQ. Per the original data handling: Amplification of reference gene primers provided the estimated nucleated cell counts. The protocol was immunoSEQ multiplex PCR, while the TCRdb copy is restricted to in-frame clones and leaves out a portion. That table furnishes V, J and clone size, whereas the DNA furnished D and trimming. The data contain around 400,000 clones, approximately 87% of them singletons. The data are from a study of blood T cell repertoires in COVID-19. Study information: The samples span acute and convalescent COVID-19 from the United States, Italy and Spain. PBMCs, B-cell-depleted T cells, or T cells provided the cDNA or gDNA that made up the material.

This chain connects TRBV4-2 to TRBJ2-4; tentatively, D is TRBD2 (6 bases). The origin of this receptor is a woman under 40 with COVID-19, enrolled during active disease. Material: peripheral blood. The CDR3 sequence is CASSQEGRLENIQYF. DNA of the CDR3: TGTGCCAGCAGCCAAGAGGGGAGACTAGAAAACATTCAGTACTTC.